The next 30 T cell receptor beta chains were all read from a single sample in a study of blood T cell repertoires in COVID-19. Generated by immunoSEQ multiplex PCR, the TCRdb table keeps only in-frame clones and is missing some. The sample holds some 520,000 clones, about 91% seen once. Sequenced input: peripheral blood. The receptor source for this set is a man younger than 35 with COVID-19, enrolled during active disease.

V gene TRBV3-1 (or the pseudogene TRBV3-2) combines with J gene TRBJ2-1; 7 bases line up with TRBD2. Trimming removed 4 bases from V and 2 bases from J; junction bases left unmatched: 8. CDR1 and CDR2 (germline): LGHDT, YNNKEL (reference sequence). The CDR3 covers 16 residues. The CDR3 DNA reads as TGTGCCAGCAGCCCGGGACTAAGGATGGCCTACAATGAGCAGTTCTTC. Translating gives CASSPGLRMAYNEQFF.

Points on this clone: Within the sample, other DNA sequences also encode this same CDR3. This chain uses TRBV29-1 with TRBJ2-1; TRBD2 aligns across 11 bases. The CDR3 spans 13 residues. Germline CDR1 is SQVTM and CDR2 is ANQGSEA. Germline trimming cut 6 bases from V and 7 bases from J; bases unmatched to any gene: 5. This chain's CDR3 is CSVAGLAGNEQFF. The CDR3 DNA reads TGCAGCGTCGCTGGACTAGCGGGTAATGAGCAGTTCTTC.

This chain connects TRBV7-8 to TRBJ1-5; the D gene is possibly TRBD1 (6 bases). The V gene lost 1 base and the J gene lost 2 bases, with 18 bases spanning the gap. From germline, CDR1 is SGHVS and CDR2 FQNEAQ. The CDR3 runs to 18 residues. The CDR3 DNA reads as TGTGCCAGCAGCTTAGGCGGGGGGGCGGTGAGCGGCAATCAGCCCCAGCATTTT. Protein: CASSLGGGAVSGNQPQHF.

The CDR3 is CASSTRPGNEQYF. The DNA of the CDR3 is TGCGCCAGCAGTACCCGACCGGGGAACGAGCAGTACTTC. This chain links TRBV10-1 with TRBJ2-7; tentative D call: TRBD2 (5 bases). The V gene's germline CDR1 is WNHNN and CDR2 SYGVQD (reference sequence). The CDR3 totals 13 residues. Between the trimmed V and J ends, which lost 5 bases and 5 bases, there was a span of 13 bases.

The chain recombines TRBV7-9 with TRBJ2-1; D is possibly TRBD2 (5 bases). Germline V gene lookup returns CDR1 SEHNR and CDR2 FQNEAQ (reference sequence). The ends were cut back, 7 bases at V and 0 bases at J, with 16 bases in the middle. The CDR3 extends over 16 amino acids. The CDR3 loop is CASTTRAGSSYNEQFF. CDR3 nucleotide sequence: TGTGCCAGCACCACGAGGGCCGGAAGCTCCTACAATGAGCAGTTCTTC.

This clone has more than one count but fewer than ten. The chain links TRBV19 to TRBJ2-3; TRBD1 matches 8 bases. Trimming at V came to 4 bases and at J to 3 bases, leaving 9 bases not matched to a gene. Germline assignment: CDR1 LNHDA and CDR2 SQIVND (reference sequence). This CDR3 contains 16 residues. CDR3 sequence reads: CASSSRQGYATDTQYF. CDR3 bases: TGTGCCAGTAGTAGCCGACAGGGGTACGCGACAGATACGCAGTATTTT. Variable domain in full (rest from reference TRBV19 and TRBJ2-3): DGGITQSPKYLFRKEGQNVTLSCEQNLNHDAMYWYRQDPGQGLRLIYYSQIVNDFQKGDIAEGYSVSREKKESFPLTVTSAQKNPTAFYLCASSSRQGYATDTQYFGPGTRLTVL.

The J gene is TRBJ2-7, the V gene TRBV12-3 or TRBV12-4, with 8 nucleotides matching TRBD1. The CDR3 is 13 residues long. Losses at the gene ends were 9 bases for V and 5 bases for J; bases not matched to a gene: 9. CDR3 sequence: CASTWDRNDEQYF. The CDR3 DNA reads TGTGCCAGTACCTGGGACAGGAACGACGAGCAGTACTTC.

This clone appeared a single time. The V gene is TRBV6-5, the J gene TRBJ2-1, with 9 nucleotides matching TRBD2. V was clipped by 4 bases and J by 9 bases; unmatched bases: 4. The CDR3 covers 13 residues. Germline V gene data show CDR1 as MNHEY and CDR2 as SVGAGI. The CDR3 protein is CASSSGLAGEQFF. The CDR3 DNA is TGTGCCAGCAGTTCGGGACTAGCCGGTGAGCAGTTCTTC.

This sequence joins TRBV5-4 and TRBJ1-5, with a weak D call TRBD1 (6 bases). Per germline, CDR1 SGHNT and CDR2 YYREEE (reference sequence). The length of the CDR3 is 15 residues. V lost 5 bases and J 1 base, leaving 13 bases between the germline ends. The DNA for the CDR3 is TGTGCCAGCAGACCGGGGGGGCTGAGCAATCAGCCCCAGCATTTT. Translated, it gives CASRPGGLSNQPQHF.

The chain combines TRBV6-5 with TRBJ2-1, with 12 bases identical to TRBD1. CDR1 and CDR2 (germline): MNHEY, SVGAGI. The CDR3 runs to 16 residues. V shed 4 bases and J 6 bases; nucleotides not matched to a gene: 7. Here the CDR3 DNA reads TGTGCCAGCAGTTCCGGGGGACAGGGGGCGATCAATGAGCAGTTCTTC. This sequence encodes CASSSGGQGAINEQFF.

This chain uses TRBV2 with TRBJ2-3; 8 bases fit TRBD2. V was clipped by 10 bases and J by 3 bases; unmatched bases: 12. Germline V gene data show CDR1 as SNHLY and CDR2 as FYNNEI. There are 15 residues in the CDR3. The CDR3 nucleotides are TGTGCCATCCGAGGGAAGCGGGGGTATACAGATACGCAGTATTTT. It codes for CAIRGKRGYTDTQYF.

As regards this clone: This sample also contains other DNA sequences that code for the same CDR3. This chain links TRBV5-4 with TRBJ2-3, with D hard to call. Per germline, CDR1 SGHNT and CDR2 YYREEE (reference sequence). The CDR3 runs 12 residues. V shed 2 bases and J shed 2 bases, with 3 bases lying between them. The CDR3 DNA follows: TGTGCCAGCAGCTTATACACAGATACGCAGTATTTT. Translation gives CASSLYTDTQYF. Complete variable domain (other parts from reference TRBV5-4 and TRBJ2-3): ETGVTQSPTHLIKTRGQQVTLRCSSQSGHNTVSWYQQALGQGPQFIFQYYREEENGRGNFPPRFSGLQFPNYSSELNVNALELDDSALYLCASSLYTDTQYFGPGTRLTVL.

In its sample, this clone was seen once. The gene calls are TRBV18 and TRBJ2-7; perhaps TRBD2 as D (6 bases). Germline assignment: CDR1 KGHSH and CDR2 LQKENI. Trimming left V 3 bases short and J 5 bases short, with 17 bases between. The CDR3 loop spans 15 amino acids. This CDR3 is CASSPMVTEGHEQYF. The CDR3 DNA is TGTGCCAGCTCACCCATGGTCACGGAGGGGCACGAGCAGTACTTC.

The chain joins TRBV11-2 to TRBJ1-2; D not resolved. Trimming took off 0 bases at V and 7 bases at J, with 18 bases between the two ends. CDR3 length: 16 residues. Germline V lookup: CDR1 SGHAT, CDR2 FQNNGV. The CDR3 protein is CASSLEGSPTSSGYTF. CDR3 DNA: TGTGCCAGCAGCTTAGAGGGCAGCCCCACCTCAAGTGGCTACACCTTC.

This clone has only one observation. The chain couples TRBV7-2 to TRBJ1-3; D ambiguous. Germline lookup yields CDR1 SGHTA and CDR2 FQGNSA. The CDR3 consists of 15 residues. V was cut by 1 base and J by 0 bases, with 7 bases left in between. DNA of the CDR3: TGTGCCAGCAGCTTAGACCGAGGCTCTGGAAACACCATATATTTT. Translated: CASSLDRGSGNTIYF. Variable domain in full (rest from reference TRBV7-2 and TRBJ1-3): GAGVSQSPSNKVTEKGKDVELRCDPISGHTALYWYRQSLGQGLEFLIYFQGNSAPDKSGLPSDRFSAERTGGSVSTLTIQRTQQEDSAVYLCASSLDRGSGNTIYFGEGSWLTVV.

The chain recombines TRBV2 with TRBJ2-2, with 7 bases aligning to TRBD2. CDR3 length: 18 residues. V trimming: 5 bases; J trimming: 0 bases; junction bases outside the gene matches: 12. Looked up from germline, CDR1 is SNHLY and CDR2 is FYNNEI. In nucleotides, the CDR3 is TGTGCCAGCAGTCCCCCCAGTAACGCGGGGGCGAACACCGGGGAGCTGTTTTTT. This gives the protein CASSPPSNAGANTGELFF.

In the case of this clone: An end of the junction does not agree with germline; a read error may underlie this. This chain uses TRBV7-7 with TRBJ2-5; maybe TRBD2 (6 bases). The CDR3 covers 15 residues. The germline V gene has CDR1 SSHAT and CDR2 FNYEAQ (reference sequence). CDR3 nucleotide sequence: TGTGCTAGCAGCTTCAACGGGGCGGGACAAGAGACCCAGTACTTC. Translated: CASSFNGAGQETQYF.

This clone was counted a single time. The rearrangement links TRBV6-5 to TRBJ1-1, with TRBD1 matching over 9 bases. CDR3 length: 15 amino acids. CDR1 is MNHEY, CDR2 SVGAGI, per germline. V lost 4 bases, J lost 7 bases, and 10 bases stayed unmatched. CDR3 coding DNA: TGTGCCAGCAGTTTAGGACAGGGGATATTATATGAAGCTTTCTTT. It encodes CASSLGQGILYEAFF.

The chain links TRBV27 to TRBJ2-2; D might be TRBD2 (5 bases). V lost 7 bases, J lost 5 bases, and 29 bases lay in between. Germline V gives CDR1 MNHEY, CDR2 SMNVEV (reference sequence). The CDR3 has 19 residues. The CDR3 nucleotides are TGTGCCAGCACCTCCAGCTTGGCCCTACTAGTGGATTGGACCGGGGAGCTGTTTTTT. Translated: CASTSSLALLVDWTGELFF.

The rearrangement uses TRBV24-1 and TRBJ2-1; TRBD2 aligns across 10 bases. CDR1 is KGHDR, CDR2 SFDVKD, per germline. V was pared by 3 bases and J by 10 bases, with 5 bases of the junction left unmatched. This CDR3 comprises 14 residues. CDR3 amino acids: CATSDAIAGGEQFF. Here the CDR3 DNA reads TGTGCCACCAGTGATGCTATAGCGGGAGGCGAGCAGTTCTTC.

CDR3 sequence reads: CASTWRDTQYF. The CDR3 region has the DNA TGTGCCAGCACTTGGAGGGATACGCAGTATTTT. This chain uses TRBV12-3 or TRBV12-4 with TRBJ2-3; D might be TRBD2 (5 bases). The V end lost 7 bases, the J end lost 6 bases, and 8 bases lay between the germline ends. The CDR3 extends over 11 amino acids.

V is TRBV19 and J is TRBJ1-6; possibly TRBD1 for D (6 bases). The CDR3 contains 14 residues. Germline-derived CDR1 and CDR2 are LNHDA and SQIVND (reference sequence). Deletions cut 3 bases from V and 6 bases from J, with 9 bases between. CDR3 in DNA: TGTGCCAGTAGTATTTGGACAGTTAATTCACCCCTCCACTTT. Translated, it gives CASSIWTVNSPLHF.

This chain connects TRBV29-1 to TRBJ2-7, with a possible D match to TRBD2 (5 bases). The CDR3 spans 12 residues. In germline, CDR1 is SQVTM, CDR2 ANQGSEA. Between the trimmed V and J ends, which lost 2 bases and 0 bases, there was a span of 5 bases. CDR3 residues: CSVESGSYEQYF. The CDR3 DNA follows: TGCAGCGTTGAAAGCGGCTCCTACGAGCAGTACTTC.

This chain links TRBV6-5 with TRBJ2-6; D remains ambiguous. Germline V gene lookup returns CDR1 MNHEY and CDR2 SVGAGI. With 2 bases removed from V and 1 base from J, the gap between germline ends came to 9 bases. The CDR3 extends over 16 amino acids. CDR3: CASSYLAVSGANVLTF. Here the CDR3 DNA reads TGTGCCAGCAGTTACCTGGCAGTTTCTGGGGCCAACGTCCTGACTTTC.

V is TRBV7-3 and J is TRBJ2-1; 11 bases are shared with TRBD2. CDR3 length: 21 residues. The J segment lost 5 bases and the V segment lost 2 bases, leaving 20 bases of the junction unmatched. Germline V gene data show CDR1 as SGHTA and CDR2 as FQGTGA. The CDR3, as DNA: TGTGCCAGCAGCTTACAGGGGGTAGGCTTTTTGGGACTAGCGGTTGACAATGAGCAGTTCTTC. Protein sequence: CASSLQGVGFLGLAVDNEQFF.

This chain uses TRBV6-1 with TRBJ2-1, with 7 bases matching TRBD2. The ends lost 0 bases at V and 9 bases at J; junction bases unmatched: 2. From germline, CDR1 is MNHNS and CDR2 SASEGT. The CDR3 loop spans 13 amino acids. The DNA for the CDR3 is TGTGCCAGCAGTGAAGCGGCGGGAGCTGAGCAGTTCTTC. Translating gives CASSEAAGAEQFF.

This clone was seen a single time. The CDR3 loop reads CASSSDREGEQYF. As DNA, the CDR3 is TGTGCCAGCAGCTCCGACAGGGAAGGCGAGCAGTACTTC. The rearrangement joins TRBV11-2 to TRBJ2-7; 7 positions match TRBD1. Unmatched junction bases numbered 6, after V lost 4 bases and J lost 6 bases. CDR1 is SGHAT and CDR2 is FQNNGV in the germline V gene. The CDR3 is made up of 13 amino acids.

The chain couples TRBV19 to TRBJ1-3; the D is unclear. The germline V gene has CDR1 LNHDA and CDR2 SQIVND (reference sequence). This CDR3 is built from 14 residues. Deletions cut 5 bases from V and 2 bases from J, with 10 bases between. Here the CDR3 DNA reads TGTGCCAGTAGTCTCTCAGGTACTGGAAACACCATATATTTT. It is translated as CASSLSGTGNTIYF.

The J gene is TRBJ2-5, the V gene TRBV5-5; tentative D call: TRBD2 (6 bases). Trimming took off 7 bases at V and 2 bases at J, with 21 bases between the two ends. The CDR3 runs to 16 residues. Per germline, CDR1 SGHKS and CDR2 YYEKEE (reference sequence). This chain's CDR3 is CASQLTLGGLQETQYF. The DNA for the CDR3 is TGTGCCAGCCAGCTTACCCTGGGGGGTTTGCAAGAGACCCAGTACTTC.

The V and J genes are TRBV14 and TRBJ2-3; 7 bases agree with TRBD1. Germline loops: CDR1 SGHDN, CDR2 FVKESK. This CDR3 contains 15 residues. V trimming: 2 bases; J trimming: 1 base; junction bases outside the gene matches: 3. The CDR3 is CASSQSGGGTDTQYF. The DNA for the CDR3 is TGTGCCAGCAGCCAATCAGGGGGAGGCACAGATACGCAGTATTTT. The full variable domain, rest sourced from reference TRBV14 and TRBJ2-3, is EAGVTQFPSHSVIEKGQTVTLRCDPISGHDNLYWYRRVMGKEIKFLLHFVKESKQDESGMPNNRFLAERTGGTYSTLKVQPAELEDSGVYFCASSQSGGGTDTQYFGPGTRLTVL.